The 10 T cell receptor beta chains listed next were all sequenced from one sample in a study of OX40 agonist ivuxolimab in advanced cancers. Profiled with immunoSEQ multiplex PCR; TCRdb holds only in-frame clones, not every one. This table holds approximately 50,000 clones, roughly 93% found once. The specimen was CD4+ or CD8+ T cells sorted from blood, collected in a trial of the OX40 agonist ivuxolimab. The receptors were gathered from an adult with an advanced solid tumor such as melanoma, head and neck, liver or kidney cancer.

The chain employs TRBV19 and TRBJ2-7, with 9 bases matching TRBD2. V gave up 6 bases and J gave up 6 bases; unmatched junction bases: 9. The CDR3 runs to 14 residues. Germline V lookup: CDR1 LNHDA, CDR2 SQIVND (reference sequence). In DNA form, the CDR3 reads TGTGCCAGTAGCCTAGCGGGAACATCCGCCGAGCAGTACTTC. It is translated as CASSLAGTSAEQYF.

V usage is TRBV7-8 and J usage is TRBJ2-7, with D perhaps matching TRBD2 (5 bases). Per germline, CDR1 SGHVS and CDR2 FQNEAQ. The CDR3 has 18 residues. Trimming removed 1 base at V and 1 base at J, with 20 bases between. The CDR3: CASSLGPDSSFGSYEQYF. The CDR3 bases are TGTGCCAGCAGCTTAGGCCCGGACTCTTCGTTCGGTTCCTACGAGCAGTACTTC.

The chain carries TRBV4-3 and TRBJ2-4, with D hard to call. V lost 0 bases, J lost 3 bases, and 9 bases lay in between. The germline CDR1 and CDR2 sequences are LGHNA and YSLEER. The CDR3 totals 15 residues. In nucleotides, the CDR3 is TGCGCCAGCAGCCAAGATAGAGTGTTCAAAAACATTCAGTACTTC. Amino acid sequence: CASSQDRVFKNIQYF.

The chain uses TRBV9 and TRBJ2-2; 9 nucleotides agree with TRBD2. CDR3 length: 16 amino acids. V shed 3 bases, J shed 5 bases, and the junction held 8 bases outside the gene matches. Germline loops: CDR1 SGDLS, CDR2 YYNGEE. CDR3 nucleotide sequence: TGTGCCAGCAGCGGTTTCGCGGGAGGGGGGACCGGGGAGCTGTTTTTT. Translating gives CASSGFAGGGTGELFF.

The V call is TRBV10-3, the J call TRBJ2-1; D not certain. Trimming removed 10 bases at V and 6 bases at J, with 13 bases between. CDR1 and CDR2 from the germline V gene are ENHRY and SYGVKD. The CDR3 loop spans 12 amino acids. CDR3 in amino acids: CATETTANEQFF. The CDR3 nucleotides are TGTGCCACCGAAACAACGGCCAATGAGCAGTTCTTC.

CDR3 region: CASSWADYEQYF. As DNA, the CDR3 is TGTGCCAGCAGCTGGGCAGACTACGAGCAGTACTTC. The V and J genes are TRBV11-2 and TRBJ2-7, with unresolved D. Trimming took 4 bases from V and 3 from J, leaving 7 bases between them. The length of the CDR3 is 12 residues. Germline CDR1 is SGHAT and CDR2 is FQNNGV.

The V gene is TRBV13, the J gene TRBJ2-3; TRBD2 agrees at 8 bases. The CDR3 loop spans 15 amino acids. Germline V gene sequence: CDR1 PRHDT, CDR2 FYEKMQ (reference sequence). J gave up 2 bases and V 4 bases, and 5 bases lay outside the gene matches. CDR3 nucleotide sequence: TGTGCCAGCAGCTCGGAGCGGGAGATCACAGATACGCAGTATTTT. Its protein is CASSSEREITDTQYF. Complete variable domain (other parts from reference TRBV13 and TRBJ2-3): AAGVIQSPRHLIKEKRETATLKCYPIPRHDTVYWYQQGPGQDPQFLISFYEKMQSDKGSIPDRFSAQQFSDYHSELNMSSLELGDSALYFCASSSEREITDTQYFGPGTRLTVL.

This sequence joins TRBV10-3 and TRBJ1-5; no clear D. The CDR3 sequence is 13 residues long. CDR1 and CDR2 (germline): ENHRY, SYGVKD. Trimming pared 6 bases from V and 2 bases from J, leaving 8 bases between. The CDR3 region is CAIRPDGNQPQHF. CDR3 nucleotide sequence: TGTGCCATCAGACCGGACGGCAATCAGCCCCAGCATTTT.

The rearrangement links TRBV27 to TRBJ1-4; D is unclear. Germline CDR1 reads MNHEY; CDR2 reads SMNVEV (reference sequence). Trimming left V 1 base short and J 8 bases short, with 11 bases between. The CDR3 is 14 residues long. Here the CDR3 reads CASSLYSDGEKLFF. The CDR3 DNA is TGTGCCAGCAGTTTATATTCCGATGGGGAAAAACTGTTTTTT. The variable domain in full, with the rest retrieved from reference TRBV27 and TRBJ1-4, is EAQVTQNPRYLITVTGKKLTVTCSQNMNHEYMSWYRQDPGLGLRQIYYSMNVEVTDKGDVPEGYKVSRKEKRNFPLILESPSPNQTSLYFCASSLYSDGEKLFFGSGTQLSVL.

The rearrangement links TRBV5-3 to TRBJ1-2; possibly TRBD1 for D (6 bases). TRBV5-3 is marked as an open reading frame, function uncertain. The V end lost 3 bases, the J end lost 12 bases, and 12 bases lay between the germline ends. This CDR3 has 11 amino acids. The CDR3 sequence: CARSSGQFNTF. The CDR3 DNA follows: TGTGCCAGAAGCTCGGGACAATTTAACACCTTC.